The 5 T cell receptor beta chains given below trace back to one sample, sequenced in a study of T cell repertoires in cytomegalovirus infection. MiXCR, run by TCRdb on the reads, gives a single entry per CDR3 protein. The repertoire holds 150,000 to 200,000 distinct CDR3 sequences, approximately 9.7% seen once, with about 4.2% in the top ten. The sequenced sample consisted of PBMCs. Receptors were obtained from a human donor in good health (CMV status not recorded). Some clones in this sample may be carry-over from other donors' samples.

This clonotype was counted many times. This chain uses TRBV4-3 with TRBJ2-6; 7 bases agree with TRBD1. Per germline, CDR1 LGHNA and CDR2 YSLEER. The CDR3 spans 18 residues. Germline trimming cut 4 bases from V and 1 base from J; bases unmatched to any gene: 10. CDR3: CASSPRDRALSGANVLTF. The DNA of the CDR3 is TGCGCCAGCAGCCCCCGGGACAGAGCACTATCTGGGGCCAACGTCCTGACTTTC.

This clonotype turned up a few times. The chain has TRBV5-5 and TRBJ1-3, with no clear D. This CDR3 comprises 15 residues. Per germline, CDR1 SGHKS and CDR2 YYEKEE (reference sequence). The V end was cut by 3 bases, the J end by 0 bases, with 10 bases between. The CDR3 DNA reads as TGTGCCAGCAGCTCCGCGGTTAGCTCTGGAAACACCATATATTTT. Translated: CASSSAVSSGNTIYF.

The chain links TRBV29-1 to TRBJ2-7; TRBD1 agrees at 8 bases. Germline trimming cut 2 bases from V and 3 bases from J; bases unmatched to any gene: 9. In germline, CDR1 is SQVTM, CDR2 ANQGSEA. The CDR3 has 15 amino acids. Here the CDR3 reads CSVEMGTGGGYEQYF. CDR3 nucleotides: TGCAGCGTTGAAATGGGTACAGGGGGAGGCTACGAGCAGTACTTC.

Many counts were recorded for this clonotype. The rearrangement uses TRBV7-2 and TRBJ2-7; a possible D gene is TRBD2 (6 bases). In germline, CDR1 is SGHTA, CDR2 FQGNSA. V was pared by 4 bases and J by 0 bases, with 13 bases between. The CDR3 consists of 15 residues. DNA of the CDR3: TGTGCCAGCAGCTATGCAGGTAGCGGCTCCTACGAGCAGTACTTC. The encoded protein is CASSYAGSGSYEQYF.

This clonotype has more than one count but fewer than ten. This chain joins TRBV28 and TRBJ1-5; D is uncertain. Trimming stripped 6 bases from V and 0 bases from J, with 18 bases between. Germline V gives CDR1 MDHEN, CDR2 SYDVKM. CDR3 length: 17 amino acids. The CDR3 sequence: CASRTQLRANSNQPQHF. The CDR3 bases are TGTGCCAGCAGGACACAACTTCGGGCAAATAGCAATCAGCCCCAGCATTTT.